The 30 T cell receptor beta chains given below trace back to one sample, sequenced in a study of neurological immune-mediated disorders. Described time point: longitudinal time-point 3. TCRdb re-derived calls from the 5' RACE reads in MiXCR, one entry per CDR3 protein. Of roughly 57,000 distinct CDR3 sequences in the sample, 8% to 9% were seen once. Sequenced sample: PBMCs. The receptors were sampled from a woman in her 40s in good health.

This clonotype was seen ten or more times. The J gene is TRBJ2-7, the V gene TRBV27; D call uncertain. CDR1 is MNHEY and CDR2 is SMNVEV in the germline V gene (reference sequence). Trimming stripped 0 bases from V and 2 bases from J, with 8 bases between. The CDR3 covers 14 residues. This CDR3 reads CASSLSATTYEQYF. In DNA, the CDR3 is TGTGCCAGCAGTTTATCCGCTACCACCTACGAGCAGTACTTC.

In its sample, this clonotype was seen many times. The V call is TRBV5-1, the J call TRBJ1-4; no reliable D call. V lost 1 base, J lost 4 bases, and 8 bases lay in between. Germline assignment: CDR1 SGHRS and CDR2 YFSETQ. This CDR3 comprises 14 residues. CDR3 nucleotide sequence: TGCGCCAGCAGCTTGACAGCGGATAATGAAAAACTGTTTTTT. This encodes CASSLTADNEKLFF.

This clonotype was picked up many times. The chain is built from TRBV5-1 and TRBJ2-5; no definite D call. Germline assignment: CDR1 SGHRS and CDR2 YFSETQ. This CDR3 is built from 14 residues. V was cut by 1 base and J by 3 bases, with 10 bases left in between. CDR3 sequence reads: CASSLSPPEETQYF. As DNA, the CDR3 is TGCGCCAGCAGCTTGTCTCCCCCGGAAGAGACCCAGTACTTC. The full variable domain, with the rest looked up from reference TRBV5-1 and TRBJ2-5, is KAGVTQTPRYLIKTRGQQVTLSCSPISGHRSVSWYQQTPGQGLQFLFEYFSETQRNKGNFPGRFSGRQFSNSRSEMNVSTLELGDSALYLCASSLSPPEETQYFGPGTRLLVL.

At least ten counts were recorded for this clonotype. The chain joins TRBV29-1 to TRBJ2-3, with 10 bases aligning to TRBD2. In germline, CDR1 is SQVTM, CDR2 ANQGSEA. This CDR3 region has 16 residues. V shed 4 bases and J 3 bases; nucleotides not matched to a gene: 10. For the CDR3, the DNA is TGCAGCGTTGGAAGAAAGCTAGCGGGAGAGACAGATACGCAGTATTTT. Amino acid sequence: CSVGRKLAGETDTQYF.

This clonotype has at least ten counts. The chain has TRBV24-1 and TRBJ2-3, with 7 bases fitting TRBD2. Germline loops: CDR1 KGHDR, CDR2 SFDVKD. This CDR3 spans 15 amino acids. Trimming cost V 5 bases and J 6 bases; bases outside gene matches: 10. CDR3 loop: CATSAAGSEIDTQYF. The CDR3 DNA sequence: TGTGCCACCAGTGCAGCGGGATCTGAGATCGATACGCAGTATTTT.

This clonotype has a count of ten or more. The V call is TRBV12-5, the J call TRBJ1-5; no reliable D call. The CDR3 contains 14 residues. From germline, CDR1 is LGHNT and CDR2 FRNRAP. Trimming removed 3 bases from V and 0 bases from J, with 6 bases in between. The CDR3 region is CASGFGISNQPQHF. The CDR3 nucleotides are TGTGCTAGTGGTTTTGGGATTAGCAATCAGCCCCAGCATTTT.

The sample holds many counts of this clonotype. The chain uses TRBV27 and TRBJ2-7, with D possibly matching TRBD2 (7 bases). Trimming took 0 bases from V and 5 from J, leaving 14 bases between them. This CDR3 has 15 amino acids. Per germline, CDR1 MNHEY and CDR2 SMNVEV (reference sequence). Here the CDR3 reads CASSLSGMGGHEQYF. In nucleotides, the CDR3 is TGTGCCAGCAGTTTATCGGGAATGGGGGGGCACGAGCAGTACTTC.

Ten or more counts support this clonotype. The chain has TRBV2 and TRBJ2-7; 14 bases fit TRBD2. Germline trimming cut 9 bases from V and 6 bases from J; bases unmatched to any gene: 4. The V gene's germline CDR1 is SNHLY and CDR2 FYNNEI. The CDR3 contains 13 residues. The CDR3 here is CARTGLAGGEQYF. CDR3 sequence (DNA): TGTGCCAGAACAGGACTAGCGGGAGGCGAGCAGTACTTC.

About this clonotype: One end of the junction varies from germline; a read error may be responsible. The V gene is TRBV20-1, the J gene TRBJ1-5; D is unclear. The germline V gene encodes CDR1 DFQATT and CDR2 SNEGSKA (reference sequence). The CDR3 consists of 15 residues. For the CDR3, the DNA is TGCAGTGCTAGCAAGAGGACCCATGGCAGTCAGCCCCATCATTTT. Translated, it gives CSASKRTHGSQPHHF.

This clonotype has ten or more counts. The chain has TRBV7-8 and TRBJ2-7; D is perhaps TRBD2 (7 bases). Germline values: CDR1 SGHVS, CDR2 FQNEAQ. The CDR3 runs 14 residues. The V and J ends lost 7 bases and 3 bases respectively, with 16 bases between them. The CDR3 reads CASTLLGGVYEQYF. The CDR3 region has the DNA TGTGCCAGCACCTTGCTAGGGGGGGTCTACGAGCAGTACTTC.

On this clonotype: With a much larger clone just one base away, this may be a read error. This rearrangement joins TRBV5-1 to TRBJ2-3; D might be TRBD1 (6 bases). V lost 5 bases and J 4 bases, leaving 14 bases between the germline ends. The CDR3 runs 14 residues. Germline values: CDR1 SGHRS, CDR2 YFSETQ. The chain's CDR3 is CASSLTGLADTQYF. The CDR3 bases are TGCGCCAGCAGTCTTACAGGGCTGGCAGATACGCAGTATTTT.

This clonotype was detected many times. The chain links TRBV6-5 to TRBJ2-5, with 11 bases lining up with TRBD2. The CDR3 extends over 15 amino acids. Germline V lookup: CDR1 MNHEY, CDR2 SVGAGI. The V and J ends lost 3 bases and 2 bases, in that order; junction bases with no gene match: 2. DNA for the CDR3: TGTGCCAGCAGTTATGCTAGCGGGGGGCAAGAGACCCAGTACTTC. It yields the protein CASSYASGGQETQYF.

This clonotype was seen at least ten times. V and J are TRBV4-1 and TRBJ2-7; D may be TRBD2 (6 bases). This CDR3 spans 17 amino acids. CDR1 is MGHRA, CDR2 YSYEKL, per germline. V lost 1 base to trimming and J lost 7 bases, with 23 bases between them. The CDR3 region is CASSQGMGGALSGEQYF. CDR3 nucleotide sequence: TGCGCCAGCAGCCAAGGAATGGGCGGGGCGCTTTCGGGGGAGCAGTACTTC.

This clonotype occurred many times. The chain recombines TRBV20-1 with TRBJ1-2, with TRBD1 matching over 7 bases. V lost 5 bases and J lost 3; bases outside the gene matches: 9. CDR1 is DFQATT and CDR2 is SNEGSKA in the germline V gene (reference sequence). The CDR3 loop spans 14 amino acids. For the CDR3, the DNA is TGCAGTGCTGAGGGGGCAGGGGTGGACTATGGCTACACCTTC. Translated, it gives CSAEGAGVDYGYTF.

This clonotype was picked up many times. The chain recombines TRBV3-1 with TRBJ1-1, with D possibly being TRBD1 (5 bases). This CDR3 has 15 residues. CDR1 is LGHDT and CDR2 is YNNKEL in the germline V gene (reference sequence). Trimming cost V 3 bases and J 5 bases, with 16 bases left between them. This chain's CDR3 is CASSHGRGLGTEAFF. Written as DNA, the CDR3 is TGTGCCAGCAGCCATGGTCGGGGGTTGGGGACTGAAGCTTTCTTT.

This clonotype was detected many times. The V gene is TRBV10-3, the J gene TRBJ2-3; 14 bases line up with TRBD2. With V trimmed by 6 bases and J by 9 bases, 5 bases remained unmatched. The V gene's germline CDR1 is ENHRY and CDR2 SYGVKD. The CDR3 is 14 residues long. The CDR3 here is CAIRTSGRAGTQYF. The CDR3 DNA reads TGTGCCATCAGGACTAGCGGGAGGGCCGGGACGCAGTATTTT.

This clonotype was seen ten or more times. V and J are TRBV20-1 and TRBJ2-2, with TRBD1 matching over 8 bases. V shed 2 bases, J shed 8 bases, and the junction held 7 bases outside the gene matches. There are 14 residues in the CDR3. The germline V gene has CDR1 DFQATT and CDR2 SNEGSKA (reference sequence). In DNA form, the CDR3 reads TGCAGTGCTAGACGGACAGGGTACGGGGGGGAGCTGTTTTTT. As protein: CSARRTGYGGELFF.

This clonotype appeared many times. V gene TRBV20-1 combines with J gene TRBJ1-2; 11 bases match TRBD1. This CDR3 has 14 residues. The V segment lost 3 bases and the J segment 3 bases; nucleotides outside the gene matches: 3. Germline V gene lookup returns CDR1 DFQATT and CDR2 SNEGSKA (reference sequence). The CDR3 DNA reads as TGCAGTGCTAGGGGGACAGGGGGACACTATGGCTACACCTTC. The encoded protein is CSARGTGGHYGYTF.

The sample holds many counts of this clonotype. CDR3 region: CASSTNLRGIGGNTEAFF. The DNA for the CDR3 is TGTGCCAGCAGCACGAATCTCCGGGGTATTGGCGGGAACACTGAAGCTTTCTTT. The gene calls are TRBV7-8 and TRBJ1-1; no definite D call. CDR3 size: 18 residues. Germline loops: CDR1 SGHVS, CDR2 FQNEAQ. The V end lost 5 bases, the J end lost 1 base, and 23 bases lay between the germline ends.

There are many counts of this clonotype. This chain uses TRBV7-6 with TRBJ1-1; unclear D gene. CDR1 and CDR2 (germline): SGHVS, FNYEAQ. The CDR3 sequence is 13 residues long. V lost 6 bases, J lost 0 bases, and 8 bases lay in between. The DNA for the CDR3 is TGTGCCAGCAGTGACGGAATGAACACTGAAGCTTTCTTT. It codes for CASSDGMNTEAFF.

This clonotype ranks as medium-sized. The J gene is TRBJ2-7, the V gene TRBV12-3 or TRBV12-4, with D perhaps matching TRBD2 (5 bases). V gave up 6 bases and J gave up 7 bases, with 16 bases separating them. This CDR3 region has 13 residues. CDR3 coding DNA: TGTGCCAGCAGACCAGGCGGGCTCGGGGAGCAGTACTTC. Translated: CASRPGGLGEQYF.

This clonotype was seen at least ten times. The chain links TRBV25-1 to TRBJ2-1; D unclear. Germline V lookup: CDR1 MGHDK, CDR2 SYGVNS. V shed 4 bases and J shed 5 bases, with 12 bases lying between them. The length of the CDR3 is 14 residues. The CDR3 reads CASSGVGTNNEQFF. DNA for the CDR3: TGTGCCAGCAGTGGAGTCGGTACAAACAATGAGCAGTTCTTC.

This clonotype was seen repeatedly, ten times or more. V usage is TRBV13 and J usage is TRBJ1-1, with 9 nucleotides matching TRBD1. V dropped 5 bases and J dropped 0; count of bases not matched to a gene: 4. The length of the CDR3 is 15 residues. Looked up from germline, CDR1 is PRHDT and CDR2 is FYEKMQ (reference sequence). CDR3 protein: CASSVGQGMNTEAFF. In DNA form, the CDR3 reads TGTGCCAGCAGCGTCGGACAGGGGATGAACACTGAAGCTTTCTTT.

This clonotype was observed many times. This chain links TRBV7-2 with TRBJ2-3; D may correspond to TRBD1 or TRBD2 (5 bases each). The CDR3 consists of 14 residues. V lost 5 bases, J lost 6 bases, and 15 bases lay in between. Germline CDR1 is SGHTA and CDR2 is FQGNSA. The CDR3 here is CASSVGVWGDTQYF. DNA for the CDR3: TGTGCCAGCAGCGTAGGGGTCTGGGGGGATACGCAGTATTTT.

The rearrangement joins TRBV5-1 to TRBJ2-2; D ambiguous. CDR1 SGHRS and CDR2 YFSETQ come from the germline V gene. This CDR3 is built from 14 residues. Trimming left V 0 bases short and J 5 bases short, with 8 bases between. DNA of the CDR3: TGCGCCAGCAGCTTGGCCGTCGGGACCGGGGAGCTGTTTTTT. Its protein is CASSLAVGTGELFF.

This clonotype came up many times. The chain joins TRBV9 to TRBJ2-1, with 10 bases identical to TRBD2. The CDR3 totals 17 residues. Trimming cost V 1 base and J 5 bases; bases outside gene matches: 9. Germline V gene sequence: CDR1 SGDLS, CDR2 YYNGEE. CDR3 residues: CASSVQPQRGGHNEQFF. The CDR3 DNA reads as TGTGCCAGCAGCGTACAGCCCCAGCGGGGGGGCCACAATGAGCAGTTCTTC.

The chain carries TRBV6-1 and TRBJ2-5, with D uncertain. Trimming removed 5 bases at V and 1 base at J, with 11 bases between. Germline CDR1 is MNHNS and CDR2 is SASEGT. This CDR3 has 14 residues. CDR3 DNA sequence: TGTGCCAGCAGTCTACAGTACACCCAAGAGACCCAGTACTTC. Translation gives CASSLQYTQETQYF.

This clonotype was recorded many times. This chain connects TRBV11-1 to TRBJ2-1, with 7 bases identical to TRBD1. Germline V lookup: CDR1 SGHAT, CDR2 FQDESV (reference sequence). V trimming: 1 base; J trimming: 13 bases; junction bases outside the gene matches: 10. The CDR3 length is 14 residues. CDR3 in amino acids: CASSLDPPTGQQFF. CDR3 DNA: TGTGCCAGCAGCTTAGACCCTCCGACAGGGCAACAGTTCTTC.

This clonotype was seen many times. The chain couples TRBV25-1 to TRBJ2-7, with D possibly being TRBD1 or TRBD2 (5 bases each). V was cut by 6 bases and J by 1 base, with 10 bases left in between. CDR1 and CDR2 (germline): MGHDK, SYGVNS. This CDR3 is built from 13 residues. For the CDR3, the DNA is TGTGCCAGCAGATTGGGGGTGTCCTACGAGCAGTACTTC. This gives the protein CASRLGVSYEQYF.

This clonotype was seen at least ten times. The CDR3 here is CSARATTPYEQYF. DNA for the CDR3: TGCAGTGCTAGAGCAACGACGCCCTACGAGCAGTACTTC. The chain carries TRBV20-1 and TRBJ2-7, with D unclear. Germline V lookup: CDR1 DFQATT, CDR2 SNEGSKA (reference sequence). CDR3 length: 13 amino acids. The V end was cut by 1 base, the J end by 2 bases, with 9 bases between.